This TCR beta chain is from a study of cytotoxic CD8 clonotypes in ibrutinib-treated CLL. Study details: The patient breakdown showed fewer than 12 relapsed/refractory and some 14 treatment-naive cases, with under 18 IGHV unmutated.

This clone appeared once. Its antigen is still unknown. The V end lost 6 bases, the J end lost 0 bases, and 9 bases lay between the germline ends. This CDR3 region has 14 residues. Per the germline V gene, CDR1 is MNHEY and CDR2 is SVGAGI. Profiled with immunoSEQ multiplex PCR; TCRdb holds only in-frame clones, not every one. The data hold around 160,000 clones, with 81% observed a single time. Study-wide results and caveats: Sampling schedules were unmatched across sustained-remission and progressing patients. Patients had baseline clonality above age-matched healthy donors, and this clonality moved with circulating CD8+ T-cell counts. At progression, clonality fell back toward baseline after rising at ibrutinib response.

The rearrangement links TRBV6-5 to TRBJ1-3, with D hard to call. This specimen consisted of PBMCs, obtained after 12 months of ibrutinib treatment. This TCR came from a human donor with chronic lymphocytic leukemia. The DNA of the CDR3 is TGTGCCAGCAGCCCAAGGTACTCTGGAAACACCATATATTTT. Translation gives CASSPRYSGNTIYF.